The entry below gives a single T cell receptor beta chain sequence along with its context. The data belong to a study of blood T cell repertoires in COVID-19. For the study at large: Sites across the United States, Italy and Spain contributed samples from acute and convalescent COVID-19. T cells, B-cell-depleted T cells, or PBMCs provided the cDNA or gDNA that served as material.

Germline V gives CDR1 MNHNY, CDR2 SVGAGI (reference sequence). CDR3 length: 16 residues. The V and J ends lost 2 bases and 9 bases, in that order; junction bases with no gene match: 6. The age range of participants was about 18 to 100 years, with residence in about two dozen US areas. As handled by the study authors: Amplification with reference gene primers provided the estimates of nucleated cell counts. Sequencing used immunoSEQ multiplex PCR; TCRdb keeps in-frame clones, though not all of them. The V and J calls and clone size come from that table; D and trimming were worked out from the DNA. The repertoire holds approximately 220,000 clones, around 81% seen once, with over 7% in the top ten.

This clonotype was obtained from a middle-aged woman with acute COVID-19. This sequence joins TRBV6-6 and TRBJ2-1, with TRBD2 matching over 14 bases. Sequences were obtained from PBMCs or T cells enriched from blood (not recorded which). Here the CDR3 reads CASSYRLAGGPGEQFF. For the CDR3, the DNA is TGTGCCAGCAGTTACAGACTAGCGGGAGGGCCGGGTGAGCAGTTCTTC.